Following are 4 T cell receptor beta chains from one sample sequenced in a study of vaccination and CD4 T cells after COVID-19. Treatment given: roughly 11-day PBMC culture with coronavirus spike peptide pools or control peptides (ViraFEST assay). The unexposed donor provided CD4+ T cells, which were taken before the COVID-19 pandemic (2011-2018). Their cognate antigens are unknown. Scientists ran DNA taken from cultured CD4+ T cells through the Oncomine TCR Beta short-read assay for sequencing. TCRdb re-called the PCR reads with MiXCR, one entry per CDR3 protein. The data contain some 7,000 distinct CDR3 sequences, 35% to 50% of them singletons. Sequencing was carried out using CD4+ T cells from blood, cultured in vitro. The origin of the receptors is a human donor in good health.

V and J are TRBV21-1 and TRBJ1-2; TRBD1, the table's D call, was not compared with the DNA. TRBV21-1 is tagged as a pseudogene. This CDR3 is 14 amino acids long. This chain's CDR3 is CASRERDRGSGYTF. Written as DNA, the CDR3 is TGTGCCAGCAGGGAAAGGGACAGGGGAAGTGGCTACACCTTC.

This chain uses TRBV6-1 with TRBJ1-2; D uncertain. CDR3 size: 14 residues. Trimming shortened V by 7 bases and J by 2 bases, and 14 bases separated the two germline ends. Germline CDR1 and CDR2: MNHNS and SASEGT. DNA of the CDR3: TGTGCCAGCACCGCGGACGGAATGAACTATGGCTACACCTTC. Translation: CASTADGMNYGYTF.

This clonotype came up a few times. Here the CDR3 DNA reads TGTGCCAGCAGCTTAGACCGACCGTCTAATCAGCCCCAGCATTTT. Encoded protein: CASSLDRPSNQPQHF. The V gene is TRBV7-8, the J gene TRBJ1-5; D gene unclear. V lost 1 base and J 4 bases, leaving 11 bases between the germline ends. This CDR3 spans 15 amino acids. Germline V gene lookup returns CDR1 SGHVS and CDR2 FQNEAQ.

This clonotype is judged large. V and J are TRBV7-3 and TRBJ2-3, with D unresolved. The CDR3 sequence is 12 residues long. V was pared by 4 bases and J by 10 bases, with 12 bases between. The germline CDR1 and CDR2 sequences are SGHTA and FQGTGA. The CDR3 here is CASSSQINPQYF. The CDR3 DNA reads as TGTGCCAGCAGCTCCCAGATCAATCCGCAGTATTTT.